The following is a T cell receptor (beta chain) sequence with its context. The repertoire was sequenced with immunoSEQ multiplex PCR; TCRdb's copy has only in-frame clones and lacks some. Of a few hundred thousand clones listed, roughly 94% are singletons. The entry originates in a study of shared T cell receptors in the human thymus. CDR1 and CDR2 from the germline V gene are SNHLY and FYNNEI. Trimming took off 2 bases at V and 4 bases at J, with 11 bases between the two ends. The CDR3 length is 14 residues. The chain couples TRBV2 to TRBJ1-2; no firm D call. The receptor was derived from a human donor. Sequencing was performed on thymocytes. This chain's CDR3 is CASSERPDLYGYTF. The CDR3, as DNA: TGTGCCAGCAGTGAACGCCCCGATCTCTATGGCTACACCTTC.